The 16 T cell receptor beta chains listed next were all sequenced from one sample in a study of CXCR3-negative and CXCR3-positive naive CD8 T cells. Libraries were UMI-labeled 5' RACE TRB cDNA. From its re-call of the 5' RACE reads, TCRdb lists each CDR3 protein once, without DNA. In all, the sample yields around 92,000 distinct CDR3 sequences. Sequenced sample: naive CXCR3- CD8+ T cells from blood. Described subset: CD45RO-CCR7+CD27+CD95- naive CD8+ T cells lacking CXCR3 (TNR3-). The receptors were sampled from a human donor in good health. Some clones in this sample may be carry-over from other donors' samples.

CDR3 region: CASSPRDPDHTPYQETQYF. V and J are TRBV25-1 and TRBJ2-5. CDR3 length: 19 residues. Germline V gene data show CDR1 as MGHDK and CDR2 as SYGVNS.

V is TRBV4-1 and J is TRBJ2-4; the D call from TCRdb, TRBD1, cannot be confirmed without DNA. This CDR3 contains 12 residues. Germline values: CDR1 MGHRA, CDR2 YSYEKL. CDR3 sequence: CASSPPGDIQYF.

The J gene is TRBJ2-7, the V gene TRBV29-1; there is no DNA to check the TCRdb D call of TRBD1. This CDR3 is 13 amino acids long. CDR1 is SQVTM, CDR2 ANQGSEA, per germline. The CDR3: CSVGTGGSYEQYF.

The rearrangement joins TRBV6-5 to TRBJ2-7; the D call of TRBD2 rests on TCRdb alone, since no DNA is present to check it. Germline CDR1 reads MNHEY; CDR2 reads SVGAGI. This CDR3 comprises 14 residues. The CDR3 protein is CASSFAGGSYEQYF.

The chain joins TRBV15 to TRBJ2-5; the D gene TCRdb calls, TRBD1, cannot be checked with no DNA. Germline assignment: CDR1 LNHNV and CDR2 YYDKDF (reference sequence). This CDR3 comprises 13 residues. CDR3 protein: CATSREGEETQYF.

Judged by frequency, this clonotype is medium-sized (0.01 to 0.1%). V and J are TRBV29-1 and TRBJ2-3. This CDR3 contains 14 residues. Germline CDR1 is SQVTM and CDR2 is ANQGSEA. The CDR3 protein is CSVEDQWDTDTQYF.

The rearrangement links TRBV9 to TRBJ2-1; the D gene TCRdb calls, TRBD2, cannot be checked with no DNA. This CDR3 has 16 amino acids. CDR1 and CDR2 from the germline V gene are SGDLS and YYNGEE. CDR3 loop: CASSVVAGGIRNEQFF.

The rearrangement joins TRBV5-1 to TRBJ2-7. Per the germline V gene, CDR1 is SGHRS and CDR2 is YFSETQ. The CDR3 length is 14 residues. CDR3 protein: CASSLVGENDEQYF.

This rearrangement joins TRBV28 to TRBJ2-7. The CDR3 spans 15 residues. Germline V gives CDR1 MDHEN, CDR2 SYDVKM. The CDR3 sequence is CASTLTLGLAYEQYF.

V usage is TRBV20-1 and J usage is TRBJ1-1. Germline V gene data show CDR1 as DFQATT and CDR2 as SNEGSKA (reference sequence). This CDR3 region has 13 residues. CDR3 residues: CSARVPENTEAFF.

The J gene is TRBJ1-1, the V gene TRBV29-1. CDR1 is SQVTM, CDR2 ANQGSEA, per germline. The CDR3 has 11 residues. Here the CDR3 reads CSASENTEAFF.

The chain couples TRBV29-1 to TRBJ2-5; TCRdb's D gene call, TRBD1, goes unchecked for lack of DNA. Germline V lookup: CDR1 SQVTM, CDR2 ANQGSEA. This CDR3 is 12 amino acids long. This chain's CDR3 is CSVAPGSETQYF.

This sequence joins TRBV20-1 and TRBJ1-1. Germline CDR1 and CDR2: DFQATT and SNEGSKA (reference sequence). This CDR3 spans 13 amino acids. CDR3 region: CSAQPSTAEEAFF.

The J gene is TRBJ1-2, the V gene TRBV7-9; TCRdb's D call of TRBD1 is untestable without DNA. This CDR3 spans 13 amino acids. Germline CDR1 is SEHNR and CDR2 is FQNEAQ (reference sequence). CDR3: CASSSVMGYGYTF. Using reference TRBV7-9 and TRBJ1-2 for the parts outside the CDR3, the full variable domain is DTGVSQNPRHKITKRGQNVTFRCDPISEHNRLYWYRQTLGQGPEFLTYFQNEAQLEKSRLLSDRFSAERPKGSFSTLEIQRTEQGDSAMYLCASSSVMGYGYTFGSGTRLTVV.

This sequence joins TRBV12-3 or TRBV12-4 and TRBJ1-2; no DNA is available, so the TRBD1 call from TCRdb remains unchecked. This CDR3 comprises 19 residues. CDR3 residues: CASSLFLYAAGGEDYGYTF.

The gene calls are TRBV7-9 and TRBJ2-3; the D call of TRBD1 rests on TCRdb alone, since no DNA is present to check it. Germline V CDR1 and CDR2: SEHNR, FQNEAQ (reference sequence). The CDR3 consists of 15 residues. The CDR3 protein is CASSPPWGDTDTQYF.